This T cell receptor beta chain emerged from a study of T cell responses to AZD1222 COVID-19 vaccine. This clone was recorded a few times. Sequenced by immunoSEQ multiplex PCR; TCRdb stores in-frame clones only, minus some. The sample carries about 69,000 clones, roughly 85% recorded once. Germline V gene sequence: CDR1 MNHEY, CDR2 SMNVEV (reference sequence). V dropped 4 bases and J dropped 1; count of bases not matched to a gene: 9. The CDR3 is made up of 16 amino acids. The sequence came from an adult in good health. The sample was peripheral blood, taken on day 0 of AZD1222 vaccination. The chain joins TRBV27 to TRBJ1-1; 7 nucleotides match TRBD1. The CDR3 sequence is CASSSPLRTGNTEAFF. DNA of the CDR3: TGTGCCAGCAGTTCCCCCTTGAGGACAGGGAACACTGAAGCTTTCTTT.